This is a list of T cell receptor beta chains from one sample in a study of Tregs in tolerant kidney transplant recipients. The protocol was immunoSEQ multiplex PCR, while the TCRdb copy is restricted to in-frame clones and leaves out a portion. The sample gives about 73,000 clones, nearly 98% of which show up once; 0.56% is in the top ten. The sample here was CD4+ T cells from blood, taken before the transplant. These TCRs come from a human donor who received a combined kidney and bone marrow transplant. Both conserved end residues are part of each CDR3. Each record gives: D gene, clone size, J gene, V gene, CDR3 protein, CDR3 DNA. The D gene is left open where the match is weak. The size field is filled for only some rows; it gives once, few, many or a size class.

-,-,TRBJ2-7,TRBV19,CASSNQGISYEQYF,TGTGCCAGTAGTAACCAGGGGATCTCCTACGAGCAGTACTTC
-,-,TRBJ1-4,TRBV7-8,CASSLVGGIGEKLFF,TGTGCCAGCAGCTTAGTCGGGGGGATAGGGGAAAAACTGTTTTTT
-,-,TRBJ1-2,TRBV4-1,CASSQANRPYGYTF,TGCGCCAGCAGCCAAGCCAACAGACCCTATGGCTACACCTTC
TRBD2,once,TRBJ2-1,TRBV27,CASRPLAGGNNEQFF,TGTGCCAGCAGACCACTAGCGGGGGGAAACAATGAGCAGTTCTTC
-,once,TRBJ1-2,TRBV19,CASSTHLRTVAYGYTF,TGTGCCAGTAGTACCCACCTAAGGACAGTCGCCTATGGCTACACCTTC
TRBD2,-,TRBJ2-7,TRBV5-1,CASSLRTSGRHEQYF,TGCGCCAGCAGCTTACGGACTAGCGGGAGGCACGAGCAGTACTTC
TRBD1,-,TRBJ1-5,TRBV4-3,CASSRGTGGFGNQPQHF,TGCGCCAGCAGCCGCGGGACAGGGGGCTTCGGCAATCAGCCCCAGCATTTT
-,-,TRBJ1-1,TRBV5-1,CASSLMTPEYEAFF,TGCGCCAGCAGCTTGATGACACCTGAATATGAAGCTTTCTTT
TRBD1,once,TRBJ1-1,TRBV5-1,CASSFGTGTGDTEAFF,TGCGCCAGCAGCTTCGGGACAGGGACTGGGGACACTGAAGCTTTCTTT
-,-,TRBJ1-1,TRBV7-3,CASSLKSGTEAFF,TGTGCCAGCAGCTTAAAGTCAGGAACTGAAGCTTTCTTT
TRBD1,-,TRBJ1-2,TRBV11-3,CASSLRQGNYGYTF,TGTGCCAGCAGCCTCCGACAGGGTAACTATGGCTACACCTTC
-,once,TRBJ1-2,TRBV5-6,CASSLASRAGYGYTF,TGTGCCAGCAGCTTGGCCTCCAGGGCAGGCTATGGCTACACCTTC
TRBD2,-,TRBJ2-7,TRBV7-6,CASSLLPETSGRAYEQYF,TGTGCCAGCAGCTTACTACCAGAAACTAGCGGGAGGGCCTACGAGCAGTACTTC
-,-,TRBJ2-5,TRBV30,CAWSVLWQETQYF,TGTGCCTGGAGTGTACTTTGGCAAGAGACCCAGTACTTC
-,-,TRBJ2-5,TRBV5-1,CASSFGRGYWETQYF,TGCGCCAGCAGCTTCGGCAGGGGATATTGGGAGACCCAGTACTTC
TRBD2,-,TRBJ2-1,TRBV5-4,CASSSGTSGRGHEQFF,TGTGCCAGCAGCTCAGGAACTAGCGGGAGGGGACATGAGCAGTTCTTC